The present T cell receptor (beta chain) was sequenced within a study of T-cell reconstitution after alpha-beta-depleted transplantation in children. Study-level findings and limits: T-cell numbers and diversity, one year after transplant, stemmed largely from T cells that were newly produced. Roughly two months post-transplant, alpha-beta T cells reportedly originated from several hundred graft clones that had expanded.

Researchers prepared the TCRbeta library using unique molecular identifiers, the study reports. MiXCR was run by TCRdb on the PCR reads, yielding one entry per CDR3 protein. The table shows approximately 230,000 distinct CDR3 sequences, with about 24% occurring only once. This clonotype was observed a single time. Its antigen remains unknown. Germline V CDR1 and CDR2: MNHEY, SVGEGT. This CDR3 spans 13 amino acids. V was cut by 3 bases and J by 4 bases, with 7 bases left in between. The chain links TRBV6-2 or TRBV6-3 to TRBJ2-1, with D uncertain. This clonotype was obtained from a female patient aged 2 to 10 who had a stem cell transplant for congenital amegakaryocytic thrombocytopenia, so the T cells may come from the graft donor. This sample comprised PBMCs, mostly from graft donor cells, obtained 360 days after TCRalphabeta/CD19-depleted stem cell transplant. The DNA of the CDR3 is TGTGCCAGCAGTTATGCCGATTACAATGAGCAGTTCTTC. Amino acid sequence: CASSYADYNEQFF.